This TCR beta chain was captured by sequencing in a study of T cells expressing NK-cell markers. General study points: Several donors' CD3+CD56-NKG2C+ cells were dominated by the same clonotypes.

Points on this clonotype: Its cognate antigen is unknown.

TCRdb re-called the 5' RACE reads; one entry per CDR3 protein, DNA not given. This table holds about 390,000 distinct CDR3 sequences. This sequence originates from a woman in her fifties or sixties in good health. Sequenced material: blood T cells: a sorted CD56 or NKG2C T cell subset, CD4+ or CD8+ T cells, or bulk PBMC T cells (not recorded which).

The CDR3 protein is CASIQGTGLFF. The chain links TRBV6-2 or TRBV6-3 to TRBJ2-1; lacking DNA, the TRBD1 call made by TCRdb goes unchecked. The length of the CDR3 is 11 residues. From germline, CDR1 is MNHEY and CDR2 SVGEGT.